The present T cell receptor (beta chain) was sequenced within a study of radiotherapy plus CTLA-4 blockade in lung cancer. Across the study: Overall, roughly 17% of patients showed an objective response, while 31% attained disease control. Findings and limits, study-wide: Subsequent to radiotherapy plus ipilimumab, tumor-derived TCR clones underwent expansion in blood.

The study gave focal radiation plus ipilimumab CTLA-4 blockade to patients with chemo-refractory metastatic non-small-cell lung cancer. CDR1 and CDR2 (germline): SQVTM, ANQGSEA. The CDR3 sequence is 15 residues long. V lost 4 bases and J lost 0, with 12 bases in between. Data came from immunoSEQ multiplex PCR; TCRdb stores just in-frame clones and leaves some out. The sample includes 55,000 to 80,000 clones, 60% to 80% seen only once; the top ten take approximately 4.5%. Note on this clone: Its antigen is undetermined.

The receptor was derived from a human donor with non-small cell lung cancer who had a complete response to radiotherapy plus ipilimumab. This material consisted of peripheral blood, taken from a patient treated with radiotherapy plus ipilimumab. The chain has TRBV29-1 and TRBJ2-2, with unresolved D. In nucleotides, the CDR3 is TGCAGCGTTGCCCCGAATACGGCGAACACCGGGGAGCTGTTTTTT. Residues: CSVAPNTANTGELFF.